This T cell receptor (beta chain) was sequenced during a study of human T cells and chemical hapten exposure. This CDR3 has 13 amino acids. Between the trimmed V and J ends, which lost 2 bases and 0 bases, there was a span of 8 bases. The V gene's germline CDR1 is DFQATT and CDR2 SNEGSKA (reference sequence). Described time point: patch test 2, 6 weeks after DPC sensitization. The treatment denotes: therapeutic diphenylcyclopropenone sensitization with weekly scalp DPC. TCRdb recomputed calls from the RACE reads with MiXCR, one row per CDR3 protein. The table includes over 100,000 distinct CDR3 sequences, about a tenth detected once.

The chain couples TRBV20-1 to TRBJ2-7; tentatively, D is TRBD1 (5 bases). This material consisted of whole blood, taken in connection with sensitization to the hapten diphenylcyclopropenone (DPC). The source of this sequence is a woman aged 40 to 50 with alopecia areata. Some clones in this sample may be carry-over from other donors' samples. CDR3 nucleotide sequence: TGCAGTGCTAGACCGACAGTCTCCTACGAGCAGTACTTC. It translates to CSARPTVSYEQYF.